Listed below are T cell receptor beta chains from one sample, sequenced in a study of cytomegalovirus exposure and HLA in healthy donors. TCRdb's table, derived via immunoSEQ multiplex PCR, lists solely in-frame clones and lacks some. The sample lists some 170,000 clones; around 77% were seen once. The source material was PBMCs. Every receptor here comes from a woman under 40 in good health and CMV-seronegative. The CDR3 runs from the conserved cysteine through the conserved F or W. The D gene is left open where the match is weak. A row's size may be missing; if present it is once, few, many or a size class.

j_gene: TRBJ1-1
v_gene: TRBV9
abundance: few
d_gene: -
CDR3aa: CASSVGQSNTEAFF
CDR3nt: TGTGCCAGCAGCGTAGGACAGTCGAACACTGAAGCTTTCTTT

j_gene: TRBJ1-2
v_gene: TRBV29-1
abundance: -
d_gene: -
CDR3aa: CSVGGQFDYGYTF
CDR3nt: TGCAGCGTTGGGGGGCAGTTCGACTATGGCTACACCTTC

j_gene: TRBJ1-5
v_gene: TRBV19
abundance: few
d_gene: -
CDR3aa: CASSIAGVRNQPQHF
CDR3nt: TGTGCCAGTAGTATAGCAGGGGTGCGCAATCAGCCCCAGCATTTT

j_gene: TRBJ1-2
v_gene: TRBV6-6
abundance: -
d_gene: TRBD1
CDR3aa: CASRTGTGNGYTF
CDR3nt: TGTGCCAGCAGAACCGGGACAGGGAATGGCTACACCTTC

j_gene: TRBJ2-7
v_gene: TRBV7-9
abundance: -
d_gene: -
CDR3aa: CASSPTDIGTYEQYF
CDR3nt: TGTGCCAGCAGCCCGACGGACATAGGAACCTACGAGCAGTACTTC

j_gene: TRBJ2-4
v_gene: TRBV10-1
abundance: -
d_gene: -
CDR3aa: CARGERASVSIQYF
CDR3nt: TGCGCCAGAGGCGAAAGGGCTAGCGTGAGCATTCAGTACTTC

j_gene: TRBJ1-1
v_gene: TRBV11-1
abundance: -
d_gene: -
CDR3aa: CASRKRNTEAFF
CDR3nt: TGTGCCAGCAGGAAGAGGAACACTGAAGCTTTCTTT

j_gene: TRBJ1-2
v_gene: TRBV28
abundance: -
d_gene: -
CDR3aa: CASTGAGYGYTF
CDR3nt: TGTGCCAGCACAGGGGCGGGCTATGGCTACACCTTC

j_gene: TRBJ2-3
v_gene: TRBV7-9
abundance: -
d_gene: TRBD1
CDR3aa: CASSPGQGGYTDTQYF
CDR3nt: TGTGCCAGCAGCCCCGGACAGGGGGGATACACAGATACGCAGTATTTT

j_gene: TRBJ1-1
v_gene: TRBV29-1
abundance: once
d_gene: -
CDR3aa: CSAWRQGSEAFF
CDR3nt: TGCAGCGCATGGCGTCAGGGTAGTGAAGCTTTCTTT

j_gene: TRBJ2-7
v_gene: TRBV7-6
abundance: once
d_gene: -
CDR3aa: CVLSRGRSSEQYF
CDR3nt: TGTGTTCTATCGCGGGGCCGAAGTAGCGAGCAGTACTTC

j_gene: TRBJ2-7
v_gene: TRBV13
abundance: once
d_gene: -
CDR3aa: CASSLGHFLSSSYEQYF
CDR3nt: TGTGCCAGCAGCTTAGGCCATTTTTTATCGAGCTCCTACGAGCAGTACTTC

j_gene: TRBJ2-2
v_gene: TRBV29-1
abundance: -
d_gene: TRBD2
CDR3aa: CSVPGLPNTGELFF
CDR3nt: TGCAGCGTACCGGGACTACCTAACACCGGGGAGCTGTTTTTT

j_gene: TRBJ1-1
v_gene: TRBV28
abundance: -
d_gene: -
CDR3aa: CASSFRVTEAFF
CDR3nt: TGTGCCAGCAGTTTCCGGGTCACTGAAGCTTTCTTT

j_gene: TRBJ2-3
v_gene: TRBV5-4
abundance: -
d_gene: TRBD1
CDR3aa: CASSLGQATDTQYF
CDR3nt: TGTGCCAGCAGCCTGGGACAGGCCACAGATACGCAGTATTTT

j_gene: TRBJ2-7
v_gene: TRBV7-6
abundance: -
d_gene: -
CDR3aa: CASSLERPYEQYF
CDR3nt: TGTGCCAGCAGCTTAGAGAGGCCCTACGAGCAGTACTTC

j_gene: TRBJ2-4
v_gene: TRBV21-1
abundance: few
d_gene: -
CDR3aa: CASSKFHPGQGDSKNIQYF
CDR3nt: TGTGCCAGCAGCAAATTTCACCCGGGGCAGGGGGATTCCAAAAACATTCAGTACTTC

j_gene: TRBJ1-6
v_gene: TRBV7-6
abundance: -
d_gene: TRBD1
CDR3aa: CASSFGTDSPLHF
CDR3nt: TGTGCCAGCAGCTTCGGGACAGATTCACCCCTCCACTTT

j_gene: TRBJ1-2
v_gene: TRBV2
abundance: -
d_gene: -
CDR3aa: CASTPGHSYGYTF
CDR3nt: TGTGCCAGCACCCCGGGACACAGCTATGGCTACACCTTC

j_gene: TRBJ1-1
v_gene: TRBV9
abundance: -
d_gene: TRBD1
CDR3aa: CASSGTGAGTEAFF
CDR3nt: TGTGCCAGCAGCGGAACAGGGGCGGGAACTGAAGCTTTCTTT

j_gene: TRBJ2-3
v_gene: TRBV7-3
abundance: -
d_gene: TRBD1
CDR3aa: CASSYGTGTDTQYF
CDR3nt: TGTGCCAGCAGCTATGGGACAGGCACAGATACGCAGTATTTT

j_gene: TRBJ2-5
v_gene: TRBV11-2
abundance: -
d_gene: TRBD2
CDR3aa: CASSLGAGKQETQYF
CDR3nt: TGTGCCAGCAGCTTGGGAGCGGGGAAGCAAGAGACCCAGTACTTC

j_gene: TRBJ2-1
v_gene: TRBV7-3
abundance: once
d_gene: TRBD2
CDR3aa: CASSRAGGQNEQFF
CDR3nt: TGTGCCAGCAGTCGGGCGGGGGGGCAGAATGAGCAGTTCTTC

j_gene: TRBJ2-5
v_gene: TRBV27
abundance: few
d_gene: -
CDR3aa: CASSLVVPKSEETQYF
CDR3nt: TGTGCCAGCAGTTTGGTGGTGCCCAAGAGTGAGGAGACCCAGTACTTC

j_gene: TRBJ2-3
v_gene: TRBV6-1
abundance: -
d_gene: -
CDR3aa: CASSELPRSADTQYF
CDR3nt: TGTGCCAGCAGTGAACTCCCCCGGTCGGCAGATACGCAGTATTTT

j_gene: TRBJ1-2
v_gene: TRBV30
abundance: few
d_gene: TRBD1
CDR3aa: CAWNPDWTGSNYGYTF
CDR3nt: TGTGCCTGGAACCCGGATTGGACAGGAAGCAACTATGGCTACACCTTC

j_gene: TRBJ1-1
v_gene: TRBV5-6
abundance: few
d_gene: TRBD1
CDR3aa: CASSLGPPDTGVAFF
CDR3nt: TGTGCCAGCAGCTTGGGGCCGCCTGATACAGGGGTAGCTTTCTTT